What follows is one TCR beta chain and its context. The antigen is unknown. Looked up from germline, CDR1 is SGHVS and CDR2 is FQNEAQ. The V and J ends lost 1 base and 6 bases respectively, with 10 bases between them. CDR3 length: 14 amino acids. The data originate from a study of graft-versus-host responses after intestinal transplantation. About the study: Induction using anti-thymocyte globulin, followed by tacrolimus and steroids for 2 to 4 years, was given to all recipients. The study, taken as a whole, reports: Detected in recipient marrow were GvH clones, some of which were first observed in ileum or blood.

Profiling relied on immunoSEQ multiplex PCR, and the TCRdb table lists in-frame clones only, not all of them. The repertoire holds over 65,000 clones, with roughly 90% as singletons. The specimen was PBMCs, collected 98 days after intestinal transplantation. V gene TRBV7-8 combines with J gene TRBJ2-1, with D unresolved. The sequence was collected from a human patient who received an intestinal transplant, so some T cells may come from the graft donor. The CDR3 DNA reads TGTGCCAGCAGCTTAGGAGGCCCGGGCAATGAGCAGTTCTTC. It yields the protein CASSLGGPGNEQFF. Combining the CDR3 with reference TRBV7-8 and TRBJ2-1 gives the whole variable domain GAGVSQSPRYKVAKRGQDVALRCDPISGHVSLFWYQQALGQGPEFLTYFQNEAQLDKSGLPSDRFFAERPEGSVSTLKIQRTQQEDSAVYLCASSLGGPGNEQFFGPGTRLTVL.